A single T cell receptor beta chain is shown here with its context. This entry belongs to a study of blood T cell repertoires in COVID-19. Overall study: The analysed material was cDNA or gDNA that came from T cells, B-cell-depleted T cells, or PBMCs.

V lost 2 bases to trimming and J lost 4 bases, with 6 bases between them. This CDR3 spans 12 amino acids. Assay used: immunoSEQ multiplex PCR; TCRdb lists only in-frame clones, some missing. Here the sample spans about 170,000 clones, around 84% being singletons. The V gene is TRBV12-3 or TRBV12-4, the J gene TRBJ2-7; D is undetermined. The clonotype comes from a human donor with acute or convalescent COVID-19. The donor label of this sample is uncertain. The specimen sequenced was peripheral blood. CDR3 nucleotide sequence: TGTGCCAGCAGTTTAACCAGGTACGAGCAGTACTTC. It yields the protein CASSLTRYEQYF.